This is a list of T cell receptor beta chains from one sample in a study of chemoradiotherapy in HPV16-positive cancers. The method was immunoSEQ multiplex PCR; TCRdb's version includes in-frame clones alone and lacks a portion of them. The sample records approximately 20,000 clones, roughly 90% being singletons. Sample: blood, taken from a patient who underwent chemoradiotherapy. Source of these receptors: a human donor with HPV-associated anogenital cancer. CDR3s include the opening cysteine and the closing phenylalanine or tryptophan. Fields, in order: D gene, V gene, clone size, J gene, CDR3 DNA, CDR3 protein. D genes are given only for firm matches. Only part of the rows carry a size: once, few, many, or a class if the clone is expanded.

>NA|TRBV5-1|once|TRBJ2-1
TGCGCCAGCAGCTCCGGGACTGCCGTCGCAAATGAGCAGTTCTTC
CASSSGTAVANEQFF
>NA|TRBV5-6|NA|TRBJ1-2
TGTGCCAGCAGCGTTGGACAGATGGGGTTCTATGGCTACACCTTC
CASSVGQMGFYGYTF
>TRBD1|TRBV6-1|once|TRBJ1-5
TGTGCCAGCAGCCACAGGGGGGGTGATCAGCCCCAGCATTTT
CASSHRGGDQPQHF
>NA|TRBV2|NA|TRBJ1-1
TGTGCCAGCAGTGAACGGCGGGACTATGAAGCTTTCTTT
CASSERRDYEAFF
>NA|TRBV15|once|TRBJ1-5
TGTGCCACCAGCAGAGATATCGGGGATCAGCCCCAGCATTTT
CATSRDIGDQPQHF
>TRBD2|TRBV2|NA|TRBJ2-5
TGTGCCAGCAGATCGACTAGCGGGGGGGTTCAAGAGACCCAGTACTTC
CASRSTSGGVQETQYF
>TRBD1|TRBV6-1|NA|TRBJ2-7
TGTGCCAGCAGTGAAGCTAACAGGGGGTACGAGCAGTACTTC
CASSEANRGYEQYF
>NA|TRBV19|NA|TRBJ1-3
TGTGCCAGTAGTATCCAGGGAGTTCGAAACACCATATATTTT
CASSIQGVRNTIYF
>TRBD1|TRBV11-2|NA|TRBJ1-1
TGTGCCAGCAGCTCCGGGACAGGGACTAACACTGAAGCTTTCTTT
CASSSGTGTNTEAFF
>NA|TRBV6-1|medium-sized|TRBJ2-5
TGTGCCAGCTCTGTTATGTACCAAGAGACCCAGTACTTC
CASSVMYQETQYF
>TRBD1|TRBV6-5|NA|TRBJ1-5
TGTGCCAGCAAGTTCGGGACAGGGTCCAATCAGCCCCAGCATTTT
CASKFGTGSNQPQHF
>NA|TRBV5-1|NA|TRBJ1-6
TGCGCCAGCAGGGGGGTCTCCTATAATTCACCCCTCCACTTT
CASRGVSYNSPLHF
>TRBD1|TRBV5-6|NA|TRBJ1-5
TGTGCCAGCAGCTACGGACAGGGAGGGACGGGCAATCAGCCCCAGCATTTT
CASSYGQGGTGNQPQHF
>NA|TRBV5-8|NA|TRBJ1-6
TGTGCCAGCGTTCGGACGGCCGGGTCATATAATTCACCCCTCCACTTT
CASVRTAGSYNSPLHF
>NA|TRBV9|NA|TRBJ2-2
TGTGCCAGCAGCGTAGAAGAGGGACGGACCGGGGAGCTGTTTTTT
CASSVEEGRTGELFF
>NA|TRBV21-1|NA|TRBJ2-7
TGTGCCAGCAGCAAAGTAAATCCAGATAAGAAACCGGAGCAGTACTTC
CASSKVNPDKKPEQYF
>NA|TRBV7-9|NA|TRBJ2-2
TGTGCCAGCAGCCCCACCGGGACCATCCTGGACACCGGGGAGCTGTTTTTT
CASSPTGTILDTGELFF
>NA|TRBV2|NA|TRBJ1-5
TGTGCCAGCAGTACCTGGGGAATGGGGCAGCCCCAGCATTTT
CASSTWGMGQPQHF
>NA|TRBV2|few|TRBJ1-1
TGTGCCAGCACCAGAGGGGTGAACACTGAAGCTTTCTTT
CASTRGVNTEAFF
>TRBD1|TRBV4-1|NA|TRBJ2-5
TGCGCCAGCAGCCAAGGGCAGCAGGGGGCCTTAGAGACCCAGTACTTC
CASSQGQQGALETQYF